The 4 T cell receptor beta chains below were found in one sample sequenced in a study of PD-L1 blockade in urothelial cancer. Method: immunoSEQ multiplex PCR; TCRdb's copy keeps in-frame clones and lacks some. The repertoire has fewer than 95,000 clones, roughly 84% of them found once; the top ten carry 2% to 2.5%. Time point specified: pretreatment peripheral blood. The sequencing here drew on PBMCs, taken around atezolizumab (anti-PD-L1) treatment. Receptors were obtained from a man between 60 and 75 years old with urothelial cancer.

The chain combines TRBV4-2 with TRBJ1-4; the match to TRBD1 covers 7 bases. CDR3 size: 18 residues. Looked up from germline, CDR1 is LGHNA and CDR2 is YNFKEQ. With 1 base clipped from V and 0 bases from J, the junction kept 8 bases outside the gene matches. The CDR3, as DNA: TGTGCCAGCAGCCAAGCCGGGACAGCTAATCCAACTAATGAAAAACTGTTTTTT. This sequence encodes CASSQAGTANPTNEKLFF.

In its sample, this clone was seen once. The gene calls are TRBV18 and TRBJ2-1; the match to TRBD2 covers 14 bases. The V gene's germline CDR1 is KGHSH and CDR2 LQKENI. This CDR3 spans 16 amino acids. V was pared by 2 bases and J by 5 bases, with 2 bases of the junction left unmatched. The CDR3 loop is CASSPGTSGRNNEQFF. The DNA for the CDR3 is TGTGCCAGCTCACCAGGGACTAGCGGGAGAAACAATGAGCAGTTCTTC.

The rearrangement links TRBV19 to TRBJ1-5; 8 nucleotides agree with TRBD1. Germline loops: CDR1 LNHDA, CDR2 SQIVND (reference sequence). The CDR3 runs 16 residues. Trimming removed 4 bases from V and 1 base from J; junction bases left unmatched: 6. The CDR3, as DNA: TGTGCCAGTAGTAGCCCCGACAGGGGAAGCAATCAGCCCCAGCATTTT. Translation gives CASSSPDRGSNQPQHF.

V gene TRBV28 combines with J gene TRBJ2-2, with D unclear. This CDR3 has 15 amino acids. V shed 2 bases and J shed 6 bases, with 13 bases lying between them. Per the germline V gene, CDR1 is MDHEN and CDR2 is SYDVKM. Written as DNA, the CDR3 is TGTGCCAGCAGTTTACATACTCCTAGACCCGGGGAGCTGTTTTTT. Protein product: CASSLHTPRPGELFF.